Below are 11 T cell receptor beta chains sequenced from a single sample in a study of OX40 agonist ivuxolimab in advanced cancers. Assay used: immunoSEQ multiplex PCR; TCRdb lists only in-frame clones, some missing. The table lists around 62,000 clones, 90% to 95% of them singletons. Sequenced material: CD4+ or CD8+ T cells sorted from blood, taken in a trial of the OX40 agonist ivuxolimab. These receptors all come from an adult with an advanced solid tumor such as melanoma, head and neck, liver or kidney cancer.

This clone is a singleton in its sample. V gene TRBV5-5 combines with J gene TRBJ1-1; D is unresolved. V was shortened by 4 bases and J by 1 base, with 8 bases between the two germline ends. This CDR3 is 13 amino acids long. Germline lookup yields CDR1 SGHKS and CDR2 YYEKEE (reference sequence). The CDR3 is CASSPPRNTEAFF. The CDR3, as DNA: TGTGCCAGCAGCCCCCCTCGGAACACTGAAGCTTTCTTT.

The rearrangement joins TRBV6-5 to TRBJ2-3; D unclear. The CDR3 consists of 12 residues. V lost 4 bases, J lost 6 bases, and 8 bases lay in between. Per germline, CDR1 MNHEY and CDR2 SVGAGI. The CDR3, as DNA: TGTGCCAGCAGTTCTCCACCGGATACGCAGTATTTT. Translated: CASSSPPDTQYF.

The CDR3 here is CASSLGQGSSYEQYF. As DNA, the CDR3 is TGTGCCAGCAGCCTAGGACAGGGGAGCTCCTACGAGCAGTACTTC. The chain carries TRBV7-9 and TRBJ2-7; 9 bases align to TRBD1. The trim removed 5 bases at V and 0 bases at J, leaving 5 bases unmatched. In germline, CDR1 is SEHNR, CDR2 FQNEAQ (reference sequence). This CDR3 is built from 15 residues.

CDR3 bases: TGTGCCAGCTCCCCATCGGGACCTCAAGAGACCCAGTACTTC. It encodes CASSPSGPQETQYF. The J gene is TRBJ2-5, the V gene TRBV18; D is possibly TRBD1 or TRBD2 (5 bases each). Trimming took 6 bases from V and 2 from J, leaving 13 bases between them. CDR1 is KGHSH, CDR2 LQKENI, per germline. This CDR3 has 14 amino acids.

This chain joins TRBV11-2 and TRBJ2-1; 13 bases match TRBD2. J was trimmed by 6 bases and V by 3 bases; bases with no gene match: 5. Germline V gene data show CDR1 as SGHAT and CDR2 as FQNNGV. CDR3 length: 16 residues. In DNA form, the CDR3 reads TGTGCCAGCAGCTTGACGGGACTAGCGGGATCCAATGAGCAGTTCTTC. Encoded protein: CASSLTGLAGSNEQFF.

The chain combines TRBV5-4 with TRBJ2-2; D call uncertain. This CDR3 has 13 residues. Germline CDR1 is SGHNT and CDR2 is YYREEE (reference sequence). The germline V and J ends were trimmed by 4 bases and 7 bases, with 11 bases remaining between them. DNA for the CDR3: TGTGCCAGCAGCACAGAACCAGTCGGGGAGCTGTTTTTT. This codes for CASSTEPVGELFF.

The chain recombines TRBV30 with TRBJ2-7; 7 bases are a match to TRBD2. The CDR3 is 14 amino acids. Germline V CDR1 and CDR2: GTSNPN, SVGIG (reference sequence). Trimming at V came to 5 bases and at J to 1 base, leaving 8 bases not matched to a gene. The CDR3, as DNA: TGTGCCTGGGCAGTGGGAGGGTTTTCCTACGAGCAGTACTTC. This codes for CAWAVGGFSYEQYF.

The chain couples TRBV5-1 to TRBJ2-6; 11 nucleotides line up with TRBD1. V lost 6 bases to trimming and J lost 2 bases; unmatched junction nucleotides: 7. The germline V gene has CDR1 SGHRS and CDR2 YFSETQ. This CDR3 is 17 amino acids long. The CDR3 DNA follows: TGCGCCAGCACCGGGACAGGGGGTTTAGCTGGGGCCAACGTCCTGACTTTC. The encoded protein is CASTGTGGLAGANVLTF.

The chain carries TRBV10-3 and TRBJ2-2; TRBD1 is a possible D gene (5 bases). This CDR3 has 17 amino acids. Germline CDR1 is ENHRY and CDR2 is SYGVKD. The ends were cut back, 2 bases at V and 4 bases at J, with 17 bases in the middle. CDR3 loop: CAISELPREYLTGELFF. The DNA of the CDR3 is TGTGCCATCAGTGAGCTACCCAGGGAATACCTCACCGGGGAGCTGTTTTTT.

V gene TRBV6-4 combines with J gene TRBJ2-3; perhaps TRBD2 as D (7 bases). The ends were cut back, 3 bases at V and 2 bases at J, with 15 bases in the middle. This CDR3 comprises 16 residues. The germline gives CDR1 MRHNA, CDR2 SNTAGT. DNA for the CDR3: TGTGCCAGCAGTGAACGGTTGGGGGGGGCCACAGATACGCAGTATTTT. Its translation is CASSERLGGATDTQYF.

The CDR3 nucleotides read TGTGCCAGCAGTGAAGCGCGCAGCTACCAAGAGACCCAGTACTTC. Its translation is CASSEARSYQETQYF. This chain connects TRBV6-1 to TRBJ2-5, with no clear D. CDR3 length: 15 residues. Looked up from germline, CDR1 is MNHNS and CDR2 is SASEGT. Trimming cost V 0 bases and J 0 bases, with 8 bases left between them.